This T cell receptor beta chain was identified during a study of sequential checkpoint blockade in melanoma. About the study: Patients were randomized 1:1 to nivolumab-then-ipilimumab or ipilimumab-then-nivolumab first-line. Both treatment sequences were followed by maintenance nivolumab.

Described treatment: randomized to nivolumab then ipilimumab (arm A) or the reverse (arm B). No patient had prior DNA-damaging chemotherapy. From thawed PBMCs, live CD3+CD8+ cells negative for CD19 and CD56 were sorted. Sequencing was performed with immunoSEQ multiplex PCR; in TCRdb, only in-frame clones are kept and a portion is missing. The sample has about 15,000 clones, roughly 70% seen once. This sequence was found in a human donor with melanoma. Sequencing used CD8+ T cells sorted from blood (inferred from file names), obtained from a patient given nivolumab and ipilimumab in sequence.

The CDR3 DNA is TGTGCCAGCAGCCCCCCTGGCGGTCCTCCCTACGAGCAGTACTTC. This gives the protein CASSPPGGPPYEQYF. The chain links TRBV7-9 to TRBJ2-7, with D hard to call. The V gene lost 5 bases and the J gene lost 2 bases, with 16 bases spanning the gap. The CDR3 extends over 15 amino acids. Per germline, CDR1 SEHNR and CDR2 FQNEAQ (reference sequence). The full variable domain, in which reference TRBV7-9 and TRBJ2-7 provide the parts outside the CDR3, is DTGVSQNPRHKITKRGQNVTFRCDPISEHNRLYWYRQTLGQGPEFLTYFQNEAQLEKSRLLSDRFSAERPKGSFSTLEIQRTEQGDSAMYLCASSPPGGPPYEQYFGPGTRLTVT.